This T cell receptor (beta chain) was captured in a study of control samples from healthy donors and cancer patients (dated by TCRdb to the early 2020s). This clone was seen a few times. The specificity of this receptor is unknown. No base-level quality is on record; no much larger clone is a single base apart. Libraries were built with the immunoSEQ multiplex PCR assay. Drawn from immuneACCESS, this table holds only the in-frame rearrangements with V and J called that TCRdb kept. Clones are partly lost; checked studies trace under half to an unresolved V gene and leave the rest unexplained. This sample is represented by about 100,000 clones; roughly 90% of them were singletons. The ten top clones hold 15% to 20% of the sample. Its CDR3 holds 15 amino acids, cysteine through phenylalanine. Only the CDR3 DNA is retained, 45 bases long and in frame from the first base. CDR1 SGHAT and CDR2 FQNNGV were looked up in the germline V gene. V sheds 1 base and J sheds 6 bases, leaving 13 bases between their ends.

Sequencing was done on a sample of blood. The V and J genes are TRBV11-2 and TRBJ1-5; a weak D assignment points to TRBD1 (5 bases agree). The source is a woman between 45 and 60 years old in good health. The CDR3 protein: CASSLGAEGTQPQHF. The sequence in DNA is TGTGCCAGCAGCTTAGGGGCAGAGGGGACTCAGCCCCAGCATTTT.